This T cell receptor (beta chain) was observed in a study of T-cell memory formation after mild COVID-19. Overall study findings and caveats: The study found balanced CD4/CD8 in clones contracting day 15 to 85 and a CD4+ lean in later expanders.

MiXCR, applied by TCRdb to the 5' RACE reads, yields one record per CDR3 protein. This table holds 310,000 or so distinct CDR3 sequences, roughly 15% found once. This clonotype was seen only a few times. Its antigen remains unidentified. The germline V and J ends were trimmed by 0 bases and 0 bases, with 3 bases remaining between them. Looked up from germline, CDR1 is SEHNR and CDR2 is FQNEAQ (reference sequence). This CDR3 comprises 14 residues. The chain joins TRBV7-9 to TRBJ1-5; D is unresolved. The TCR sequence derives from a man aged 18 to 29 who had mild COVID-19 (a few samples of this study predate the infection). Cell type and time point are not known. The sample comprised PBMCs or a T cell subset sorted from them (not recorded which). The CDR3 nucleotides are TGTGCCAGCAGCTTAGCCAATAGCAATCAGCCCCAGCATTTT. Its protein is CASSLANSNQPQHF.